This is a list of T cell receptor beta chains from one sample in a study of identical twins. TCRdb redid the calling of the 5' RACE reads with MiXCR, one entry per CDR3 protein. The data contain some 730,000 distinct CDR3 sequences, approximately 18% of them singletons. This same sample was also taken into another study, of T cells expressing NK-cell markers.

The sequencing input was PBMCs. These receptors all stem from a woman aged 18-30 years in good health. Both conserved end residues are part of each CDR3. Fields, in order: V gene, clone size, D gene, J gene, CDR3 protein, CDR3 DNA. D genes are given only for firm matches. Clone sizes are given selectively: once, few, many, or a class where the clone is expanded.

TRBV12-3/TRBV12-4	few	TRBD1	TRBJ2-7	CASSLDRGLSNEQYF	TGTGCCAGCAGCCTCGACAGGGGGCTCAGCAACGAGCAGTACTTC
TRBV12-3/TRBV12-4	few	.	TRBJ2-1	CASSGAQVRYEQFF	TGTGCCAGCTCTGGGGCGCAGGTCAGGTATGAGCAGTTCTTC
TRBV20-1	.	.	TRBJ1-3	CSARDFRGSGNTIYF	TGCAGTGCTAGAGATTTCAGGGGCTCTGGAAACACCATATATTTT
TRBV12-3/TRBV12-4	many	.	TRBJ2-3	CASSNTQYF	TGTGCCAGCAGTAATACGCAGTATTTT
TRBV5-1	few	.	TRBJ1-2	CASSLAGQYGYTF	TGCGCCAGCAGCTTGGCCGGGCAGTATGGCTACACCTTC
TRBV5-1	.	.	TRBJ2-1	CASSLSAYNEQFF	TGCGCCAGCAGCTTATCCGCCTACAATGAGCAGTTCTTC
TRBV5-1	.	.	TRBJ2-5	CASSFPPTGAETQYF	TGCGCCAGCAGCTTCCCACCGACGGGGGCAGAGACCCAGTACTTC
TRBV6-1	.	.	TRBJ2-5	CASSDLLRLRERETQYF	TGTGCCAGCAGTGATCTATTGCGGCTCCGGGAGCGGGAGACCCAGTACTTC
TRBV27	few	.	TRBJ2-1	CASSPTRLEQFF	TGTGCCAGCAGTCCCACCCGACTAGAGCAGTTCTTC
TRBV5-6	.	.	TRBJ1-1	CASSGTRAEAFF	TGTGCCAGCAGCGGGACAAGAGCTGAAGCTTTCTTT
TRBV6-2/TRBV6-3	.	.	TRBJ2-2	CASRRNPADGELFF	TGTGCCAGCAGAAGAAACCCGGCCGACGGGGAGCTGTTTTTT
TRBV20-1	.	.	TRBJ2-3	CSARRAGPADTQYF	TGCAGTGCTAGGCGAGCGGGCCCGGCAGATACGCAGTATTTT
TRBV2	.	.	TRBJ2-7	CASSEAPGLGHEQYF	TGTGCCAGCAGTGAAGCGCCGGGATTGGGGCACGAGCAGTACTTC
TRBV27	.	TRBD1	TRBJ2-7	CASTHRGKSSYEQYF	TGTGCCAGCACTCACAGGGGGAAGAGCTCCTACGAGCAGTACTTC
TRBV3-1	.	.	TRBJ2-7	CASSQDPGISYEQYF	TGTGCCAGCAGCCAAGATCCCGGCATCTCCTACGAGCAGTACTTC
TRBV6-1	few	TRBD1	TRBJ2-5	CASSEAGQGGMTQYF	TGTGCCAGCAGTGAAGCGGGACAGGGGGGTATGACCCAGTACTTC
TRBV9	few	TRBD1	TRBJ1-1	CASSVGQGLNTEAFF	TGTGCCAGCAGCGTAGGACAGGGCCTGAACACTGAAGCTTTCTTT
TRBV6-5	few	TRBD2	TRBJ2-7	CASSYSGLTNYEQYF	TGTGCCAGCAGTTACTCGGGACTAACCAACTACGAGCAGTACTTC
TRBV6-5	few	TRBD1	TRBJ1-2	CASSFVRGRMAGYTF	TGTGCCAGCAGTTTCGTCAGGGGGCGAATGGCTGGCTACACCTTC
TRBV12-3/TRBV12-4	.	TRBD1	TRBJ1-5	CASSKMTGGVQPQHF	TGTGCCAGCAGTAAAATGACAGGGGGGGTTCAGCCCCAGCATTTT
TRBV6-5	many	.	TRBJ2-5	CASSTGGETQYF	TGTGCCAGCAGTACTGGGGGAGAGACCCAGTACTTC
TRBV5-5	.	TRBD1	TRBJ2-2	CASSSLDREAAGELFF	TGTGCCAGCAGCTCATTGGACAGGGAGGCTGCCGGGGAGCTGTTTTTT
TRBV11-2	.	.	TRBJ1-2	CASSLDTSEAYGYTF	TGTGCCAGCAGCTTAGATACCAGCGAGGCCTATGGCTACACCTTC
TRBV11-1	.	TRBD2	TRBJ2-1	CASSLIGLAIEGSENEQFF	TGTGCCAGCAGCTTAATCGGACTAGCGATTGAGGGGAGCGAGAATGAGCAGTTCTTC
TRBV5-4	.	.	TRBJ2-7	CASSLGVTEYEQYF	TGTGCCAGCAGCTTGGGGGTGACGGAATACGAGCAGTACTTC
TRBV7-9	many	.	TRBJ1-5	CASSLDGSQAQPQHF	TGTGCCAGCAGCTTAGATGGCTCGCAAGCGCAGCCCCAGCATTTT
TRBV7-9	.	TRBD2	TRBJ2-1	CASRPIAGGQGLEQFF	TGTGCCAGCAGGCCAATAGCGGGAGGACAAGGATTGGAGCAGTTCTTC
TRBV7-2	few	.	TRBJ2-1	CASSLRDDEQFF	TGTGCCAGCAGCTTACGGGACGATGAGCAGTTCTTC
TRBV12-3/TRBV12-4	.	.	TRBJ2-6	CATVNQGGANVLTF	TGTGCCACCGTAAACCAAGGTGGGGCCAACGTCCTGACTTTC
TRBV15	.	TRBD1	TRBJ1-1	CATSILAGGRTEAFF	TGTGCCACCAGCATCCTGGCAGGGGGAAGGACTGAAGCTTTCTTT
TRBV6-5	.	TRBD2	TRBJ2-1	CASSSLLAEGLNEQFF	TGTGCCAGCAGTTCCCTCCTAGCGGAAGGCCTCAATGAGCAGTTCTTC
TRBV5-1	few	TRBD2	TRBJ2-7	CASSLPSSSGLDEQYF	TGCGCCAGCAGCTTGCCCTCATCTAGCGGGCTCGACGAGCAGTACTTC
TRBV12-3/TRBV12-4	.	.	TRBJ2-1	CASTDIAPNEQFF	TGTGCCAGCACCGACATAGCACCCAATGAGCAGTTCTTC
TRBV6-5	.	.	TRBJ2-4	CASSSHRLAKNIQYF	TGTGCCAGCAGTTCCCACAGATTAGCCAAAAACATTCAGTACTTC
TRBV15	few	.	TRBJ1-3	CATSRVGVGNTIYF	TGTGCCACCAGCAGAGTAGGGGTAGGAAACACCATATATTTT
TRBV20-1	.	.	TRBJ2-3	CSASKTRDKRDTQYF	TGCAGTGCCTCCAAGACTAGGGATAAACGAGATACGCAGTATTTT
TRBV5-1	.	TRBD2	TRBJ2-1	CASSRSGRAGNEQFF	TGCGCCAGCAGCCGTAGCGGGAGGGCGGGGAATGAGCAGTTCTTC
TRBV12-3/TRBV12-4	.	.	TRBJ1-3	CASGSGNTIYF	TGTGCCAGCGGGTCTGGAAACACCATATATTTT
TRBV9	.	.	TRBJ2-3	CASSIYPDTQYF	TGTGCCAGCAGTATATATCCGGATACGCAGTATTTT
TRBV28	.	TRBD1	TRBJ2-1	CASLNPLGTGARGEQFF	TGTGCCAGCTTAAATCCCTTGGGGACAGGGGCACGGGGTGAGCAGTTCTTC
TRBV27	.	.	TRBJ2-7	CASSYRGADYEQYF	TGTGCCAGCAGTTATCGGGGGGCGGACTACGAGCAGTACTTC
TRBV20-1	few	TRBD2	TRBJ2-3	CSAVDPLAGDADTQYF	TGCAGTGCCGTAGACCCTCTAGCGGGGGATGCAGATACGCAGTATTTT
TRBV5-1	many	TRBD2	TRBJ2-1	CASSLLAGGPDEQFF	TGTGCCAGCAGCCTCCTAGCGGGAGGGCCCGATGAGCAGTTCTTC
TRBV27	few	TRBD2	TRBJ2-3	CATTQGPYREGDTQYF	TGTGCCACTACCCAGGGCCCCTACCGGGAGGGGGATACGCAGTATTTT
TRBV12-3/TRBV12-4	.	.	TRBJ2-1	CASSLNKTRGYNEQFF	TGTGCCAGCAGTTTAAATAAAACTAGAGGCTACAATGAGCAGTTCTTC
TRBV10-3	few	TRBD1	TRBJ2-1	CAISAAGPGTGFYNEQFF	TGTGCCATCAGTGCAGCCGGCCCCGGGACAGGGTTCTACAATGAGCAGTTCTTC
TRBV5-1	few	TRBD2	TRBJ2-3	CASSLAGLASGYTDTQYF	TGCGCCAGCAGCTTGGCCGGATTGGCTAGCGGATACACAGATACGCAGTATTTT
TRBV27	.	.	TRBJ1-1	CASSLLGSRGYTEAFF	TGTGCCAGCAGTTTACTAGGGAGCAGGGGCTACACTGAAGCTTTCTTT
TRBV9	few	.	TRBJ1-1	CASSVEYINTEAFF	TGTGCCAGCAGCGTAGAGTATATTAACACTGAAGCTTTCTTT
TRBV29-1	.	.	TRBJ2-3	CSVGPQGGDTQYF	TGCAGCGTTGGCCCCCAGGGAGGCGATACGCAGTATTTT
TRBV12-3/TRBV12-4	few	.	TRBJ2-5	CASSLGLARGQETQYF	TGTGCCAGCAGTTTAGGGCTAGCGAGGGGGCAAGAGACCCAGTACTTC
TRBV29-1	.	.	TRBJ1-4	CSVGPITATNEKLFF	TGCAGCGTTGGACCAATTACTGCAACTAATGAAAAACTGTTTTTT
TRBV27	.	.	TRBJ2-1	CASSLSSGRNNEQFF	TGTGCCAGCAGTTTATCGTCAGGGAGAAACAATGAGCAGTTCTTC
TRBV20-1	few	.	TRBJ1-3	CSARGTAGNTIYF	TGCAGTGCTAGAGGGACAGCTGGAAACACCATATATTTT
TRBV5-1	few	TRBD1	TRBJ2-7	CASSLPDRAYEQYF	TGCGCCAGCAGCTTGCCGGACAGGGCGTACGAGCAGTACTTC
TRBV5-6	.	TRBD2	TRBJ2-3	CASSTPSGGFADTQYF	TGTGCCAGCAGCACTCCTAGCGGGGGATTTGCAGATACGCAGTATTTT
TRBV6-2/TRBV6-3	.	.	TRBJ2-6	CASSSGGAGANVLTF	TGTGCCAGCAGTTCTGGAGGGGCTGGGGCCAACGTCCTGACTTTC
TRBV6-1	few	.	TRBJ2-3	CASSEVGGWGTDTQYF	TGTGCCAGCAGTGAAGTGGGGGGCTGGGGCACAGATACGCAGTATTTT